By share, the clone carrying this T cell receptor beta chain ranks as medium-sized. One entry per CDR3 protein, called by TCRdb with MiXCR from the 5' RACE reads. This sample has around 18,000 distinct CDR3 sequences; roughly 15% occur once, and the top ten carry less than 30%. Trimming removed 0 bases from V and 3 bases from J; junction bases left unmatched: 5. The CDR3 length is 15 residues. CDR1 is DFQATT and CDR2 is SNEGSKA in the germline V gene (reference sequence). The data originate from a study of HIV-infected patients and healthy controls. Sequenced input: CD8+ T cells from blood. The rearrangement uses TRBV20-1 and TRBJ2-1, with 7 bases aligning to TRBD1. The TCR comes from a human donor in good health. CDR3 bases: TGCAGTGCTAGAGATAAAGGACAGGACTACAATGAGCAGTTCTTC. This gives the protein CSARDKGQDYNEQFF.